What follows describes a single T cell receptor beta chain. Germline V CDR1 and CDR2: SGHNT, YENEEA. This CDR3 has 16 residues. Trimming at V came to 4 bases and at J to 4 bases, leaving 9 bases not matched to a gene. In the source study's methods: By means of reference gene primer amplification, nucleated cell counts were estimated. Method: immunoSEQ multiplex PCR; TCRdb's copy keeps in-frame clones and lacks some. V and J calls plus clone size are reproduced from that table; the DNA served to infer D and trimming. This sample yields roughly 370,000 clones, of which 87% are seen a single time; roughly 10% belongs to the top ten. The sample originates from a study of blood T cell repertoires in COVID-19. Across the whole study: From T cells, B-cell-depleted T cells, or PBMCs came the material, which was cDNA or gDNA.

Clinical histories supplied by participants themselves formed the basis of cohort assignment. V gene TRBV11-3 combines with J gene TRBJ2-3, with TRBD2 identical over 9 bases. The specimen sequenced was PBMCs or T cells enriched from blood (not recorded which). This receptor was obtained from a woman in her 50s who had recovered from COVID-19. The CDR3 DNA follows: TGTGCCAGCAGCTCTGCATCGGCGGGGGGGGCAGATACGCAGTATTTT. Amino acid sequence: CASSSASAGGADTQYF.